This T cell receptor (beta chain) is drawn from a study of T cell repertoires in cytomegalovirus infection. Across the study: Shared public TCR beta signatures pointed to both CMV infection and a matching HLA type.

A single record per CDR3 protein comes from TCRdb applying MiXCR to the reads. In the table there are roughly 240,000 distinct CDR3 sequences, about 5.9% of which are singletons. Study-wide results and limits: Within the response measured ex vivo, HLA-C-restricted CMV-specific TCR beta clonotypes were dominant. Identification of carriers of CMV plus the relevant HLA was performed using cumulative public TCR beta family frequency.

As concerns this clonotype: Antigen: not known.

CDR1 is ENHRY and CDR2 is SYGVKD in the germline V gene. This CDR3 comprises 13 residues. V lost 6 bases, J lost 5 bases, and 13 bases lay in between. The sequence was obtained from a human donor in good health (CMV status not recorded). Some clones in this sample may be carry-over from other donors' samples. This rearrangement joins TRBV10-3 to TRBJ2-5, with unresolved D. The specimen sequenced was PBMCs. Here the CDR3 DNA reads TGTGCCATCAGCACCCCGGAGCACGAGACCCAGTACTTC. It yields the protein CAISTPEHETQYF.